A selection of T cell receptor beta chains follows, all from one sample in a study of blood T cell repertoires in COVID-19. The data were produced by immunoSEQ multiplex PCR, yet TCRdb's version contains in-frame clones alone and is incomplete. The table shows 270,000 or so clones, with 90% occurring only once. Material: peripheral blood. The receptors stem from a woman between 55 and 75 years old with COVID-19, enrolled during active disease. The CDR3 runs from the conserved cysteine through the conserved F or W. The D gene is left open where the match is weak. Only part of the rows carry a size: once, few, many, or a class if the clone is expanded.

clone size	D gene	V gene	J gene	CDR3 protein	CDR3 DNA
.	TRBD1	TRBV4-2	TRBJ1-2	CASSQDVAGGAGGYTF	TGTGCCAGCAGCCAAGATGTGGCAGGGGGCGCGGGTGGCTACACCTTC
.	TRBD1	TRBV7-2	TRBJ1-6	CASSLGQGFSPLHF	TGTGCCAGCAGCTTAGGACAGGGGTTTTCACCCCTCCACTTT
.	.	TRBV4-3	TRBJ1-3	CASSQDAPGNTIYF	TGCGCCAGCAGCCAAGATGCGCCTGGAAACACCATATATTTT
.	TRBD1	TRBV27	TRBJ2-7	CASRPRALGTGGNEQYF	TGTGCCAGCAGACCTCGGGCCCTAGGGACAGGGGGTAACGAGCAGTACTTC
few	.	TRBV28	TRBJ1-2	CASRDGRGYGYTF	TGTGCCAGCAGGGACGGTCGGGGCTATGGCTACACCTTC
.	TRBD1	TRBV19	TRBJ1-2	CASNFPTGEGYGYTF	TGTGCCAGTAACTTCCCGACAGGGGAGGGCTATGGCTACACCTTC
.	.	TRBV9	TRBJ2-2	CASRPTGINTGELFF	TGTGCCAGCAGGCCGACAGGAATAAACACCGGGGAGCTGTTTTTT
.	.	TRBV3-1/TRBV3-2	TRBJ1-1	CASSQARGLNTEAFF	TGTGCCAGCAGCCAGGCCAGGGGTCTGAACACTGAAGCTTTCTTT
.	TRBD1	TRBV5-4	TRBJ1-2	CASSPPGRGRTYGYTF	TGTGCCAGCAGCCCCCCGGGCAGGGGGCGTACCTATGGCTACACCTTC
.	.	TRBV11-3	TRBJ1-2	CASSLGGRGYTF	TGTGCCAGCAGCTTAGGGGGGCGCGGCTACACCTTC
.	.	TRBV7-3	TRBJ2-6	CASSLGLSGANVLTF	TGTGCCAGCAGCTTAGGACTTTCAGGGGCCAACGTCCTGACTTTC
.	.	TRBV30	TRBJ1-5	CAWSAAGGNQPQHF	TGTGCCTGGAGTGCCGCGGGAGGCAATCAGCCCCAGCATTTT